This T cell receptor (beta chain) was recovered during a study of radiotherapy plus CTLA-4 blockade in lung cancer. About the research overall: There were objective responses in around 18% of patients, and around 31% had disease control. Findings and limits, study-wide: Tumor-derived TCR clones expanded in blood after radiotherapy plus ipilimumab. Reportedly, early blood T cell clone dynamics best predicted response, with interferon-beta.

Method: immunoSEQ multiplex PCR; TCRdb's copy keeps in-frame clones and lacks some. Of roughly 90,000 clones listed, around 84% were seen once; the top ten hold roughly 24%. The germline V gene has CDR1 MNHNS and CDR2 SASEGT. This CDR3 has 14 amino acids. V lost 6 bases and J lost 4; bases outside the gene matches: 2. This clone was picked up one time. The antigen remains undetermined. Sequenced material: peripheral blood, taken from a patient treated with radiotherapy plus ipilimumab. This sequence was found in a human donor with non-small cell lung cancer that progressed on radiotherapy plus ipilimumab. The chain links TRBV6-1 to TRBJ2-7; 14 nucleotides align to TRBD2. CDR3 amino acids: CASSGTSGSYEQYF. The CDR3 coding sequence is TGTGCCAGCAGCGGGACTAGCGGGAGTTACGAGCAGTACTTC.